This TCR beta chain was found in a study of cytomegalovirus exposure and HLA in healthy donors. This clone was seen more than once but under ten times. PCR employed 60 Vbeta and 13 Jbeta primers. This table comes from immunoSEQ multiplex PCR, and its TCRdb copy is limited to in-frame clones, with some not included. The sample holds 150,000 to 200,000 clones, over 65% seen once. The germline gives CDR1 KGHSH, CDR2 LQKENI. This CDR3 has 16 amino acids. V lost 6 bases, J lost 0 bases, and 4 bases stayed unmatched. The source is a man younger than 30 in good health and CMV-seropositive. The J gene is TRBJ1-6, the V gene TRBV18, with 8 bases fitting TRBD1. Sequencing was carried out using PBMCs. The CDR3 DNA is TGTGCCAGCTCCCGACAGGGGAGCTCCTATAATTCACCCCTCCACTTT. Translation gives CASSRQGSSYNSPLHF.